This TCR beta chain was identified in a study of cytomegalovirus exposure and HLA in healthy donors. General observations from the study: Indistinguishable V segments such as TRBV6-2 and TRBV6-3 were excluded.

V shed 4 bases and J shed 0 bases, with 11 bases lying between them. Germline V gene lookup returns CDR1 SGHKS and CDR2 YYEKEE (reference sequence). The CDR3 length is 16 residues. Primers for the PCR totalled 60 Vbeta and 13 Jbeta. Measured with immunoSEQ multiplex PCR; TCRdb has only the in-frame clones, and not every one. The sample consists of 130,000 or so clones, approximately 84% of them appearing once. Of note for this clone: Its antigen is unknown.

Nominally healthy donors provided the samples, though records likely missed some immune exposures. This TCR derives from a woman aged 18 to 35 in good health and CMV-seronegative. This chain uses TRBV5-5 with TRBJ2-6, with a weak D call TRBD1 (5 bases). Material: PBMCs. The CDR3 DNA sequence: TGTGCCAGCAGCCGCGACAGTTTCTCTGGGGCCAACGTCCTGACTTTC. This sequence encodes CASSRDSFSGANVLTF.